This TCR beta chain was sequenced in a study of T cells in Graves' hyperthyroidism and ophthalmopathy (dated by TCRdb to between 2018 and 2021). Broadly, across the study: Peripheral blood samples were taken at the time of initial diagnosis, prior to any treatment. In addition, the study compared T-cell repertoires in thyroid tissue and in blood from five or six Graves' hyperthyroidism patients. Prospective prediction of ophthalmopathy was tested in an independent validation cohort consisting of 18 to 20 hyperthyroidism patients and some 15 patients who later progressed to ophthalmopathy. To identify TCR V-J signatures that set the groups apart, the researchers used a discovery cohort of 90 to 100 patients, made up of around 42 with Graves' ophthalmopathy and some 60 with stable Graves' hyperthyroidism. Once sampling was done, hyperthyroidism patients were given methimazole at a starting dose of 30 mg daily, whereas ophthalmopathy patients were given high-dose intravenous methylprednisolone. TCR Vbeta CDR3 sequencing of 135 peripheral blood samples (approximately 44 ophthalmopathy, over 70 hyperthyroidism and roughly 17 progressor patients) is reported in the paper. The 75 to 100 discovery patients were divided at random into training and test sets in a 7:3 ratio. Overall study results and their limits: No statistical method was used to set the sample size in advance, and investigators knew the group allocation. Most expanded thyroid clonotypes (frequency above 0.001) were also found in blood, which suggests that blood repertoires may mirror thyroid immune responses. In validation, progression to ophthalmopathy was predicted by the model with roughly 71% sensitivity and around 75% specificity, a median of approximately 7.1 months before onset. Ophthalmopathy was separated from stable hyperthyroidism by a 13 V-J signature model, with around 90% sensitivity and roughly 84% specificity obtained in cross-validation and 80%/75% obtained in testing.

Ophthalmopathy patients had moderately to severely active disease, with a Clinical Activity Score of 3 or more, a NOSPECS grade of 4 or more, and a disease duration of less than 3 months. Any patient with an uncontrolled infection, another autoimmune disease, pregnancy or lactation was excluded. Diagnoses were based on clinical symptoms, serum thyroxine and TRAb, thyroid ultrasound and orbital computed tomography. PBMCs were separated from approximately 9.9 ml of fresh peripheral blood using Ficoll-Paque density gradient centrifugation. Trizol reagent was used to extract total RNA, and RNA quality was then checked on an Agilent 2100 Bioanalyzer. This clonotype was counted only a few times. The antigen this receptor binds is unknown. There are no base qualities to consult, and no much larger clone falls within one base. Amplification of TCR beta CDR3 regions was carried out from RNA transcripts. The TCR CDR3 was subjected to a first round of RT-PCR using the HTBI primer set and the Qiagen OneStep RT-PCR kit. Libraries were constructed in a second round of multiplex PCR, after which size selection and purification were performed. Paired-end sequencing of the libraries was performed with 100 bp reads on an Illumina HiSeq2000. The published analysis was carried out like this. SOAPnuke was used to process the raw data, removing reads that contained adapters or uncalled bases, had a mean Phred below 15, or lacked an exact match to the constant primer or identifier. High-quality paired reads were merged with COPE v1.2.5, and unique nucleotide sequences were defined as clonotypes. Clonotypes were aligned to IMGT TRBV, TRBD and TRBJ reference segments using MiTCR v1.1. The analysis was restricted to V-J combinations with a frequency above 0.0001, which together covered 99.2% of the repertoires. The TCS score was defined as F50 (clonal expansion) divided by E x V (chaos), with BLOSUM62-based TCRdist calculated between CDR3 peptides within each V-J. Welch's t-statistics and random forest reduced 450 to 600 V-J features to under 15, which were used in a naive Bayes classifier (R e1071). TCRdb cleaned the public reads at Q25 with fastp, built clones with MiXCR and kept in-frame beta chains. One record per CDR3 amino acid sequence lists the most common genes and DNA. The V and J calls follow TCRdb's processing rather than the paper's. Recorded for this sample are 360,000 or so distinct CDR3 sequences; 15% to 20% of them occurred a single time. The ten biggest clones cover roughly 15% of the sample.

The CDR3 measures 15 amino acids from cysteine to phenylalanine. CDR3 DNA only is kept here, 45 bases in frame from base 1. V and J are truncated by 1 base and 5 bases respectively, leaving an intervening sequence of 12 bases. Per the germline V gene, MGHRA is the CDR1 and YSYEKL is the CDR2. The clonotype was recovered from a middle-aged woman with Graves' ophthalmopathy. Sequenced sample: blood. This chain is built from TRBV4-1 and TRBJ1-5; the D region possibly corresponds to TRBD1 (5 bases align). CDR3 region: CASSQGGGGDQPQHF. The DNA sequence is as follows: TGCGCCAGCAGCCAAGGGGGGGGGGGGGATCAGCCCCAGCATTTT.